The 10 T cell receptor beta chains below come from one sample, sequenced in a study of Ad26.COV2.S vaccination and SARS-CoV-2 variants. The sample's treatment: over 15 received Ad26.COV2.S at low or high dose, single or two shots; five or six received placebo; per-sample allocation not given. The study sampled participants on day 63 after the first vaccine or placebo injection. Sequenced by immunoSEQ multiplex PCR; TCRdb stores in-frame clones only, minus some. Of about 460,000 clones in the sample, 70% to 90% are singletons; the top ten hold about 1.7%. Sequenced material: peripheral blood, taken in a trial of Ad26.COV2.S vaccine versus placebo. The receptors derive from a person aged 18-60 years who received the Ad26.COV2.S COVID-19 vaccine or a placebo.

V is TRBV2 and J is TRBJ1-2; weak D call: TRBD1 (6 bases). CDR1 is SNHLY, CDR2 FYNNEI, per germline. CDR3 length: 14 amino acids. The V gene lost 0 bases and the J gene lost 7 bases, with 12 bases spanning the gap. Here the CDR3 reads CASSEAGGPSGYTF. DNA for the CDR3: TGTGCCAGCAGTGAAGCCGGGGGGCCGAGTGGCTACACCTTC.

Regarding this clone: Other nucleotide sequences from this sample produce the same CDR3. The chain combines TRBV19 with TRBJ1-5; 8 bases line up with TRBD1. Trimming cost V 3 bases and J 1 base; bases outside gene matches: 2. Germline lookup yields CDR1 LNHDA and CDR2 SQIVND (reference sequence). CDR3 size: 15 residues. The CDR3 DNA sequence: TGTGCCAGTAGTATTACAGGGGGAAGCAATCAGCCCCAGCATTTT. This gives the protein CASSITGGSNQPQHF.

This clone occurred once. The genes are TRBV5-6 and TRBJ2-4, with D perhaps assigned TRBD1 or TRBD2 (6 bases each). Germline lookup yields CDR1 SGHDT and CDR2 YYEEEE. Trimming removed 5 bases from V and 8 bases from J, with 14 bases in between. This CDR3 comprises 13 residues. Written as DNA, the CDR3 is TGTGCCAGCAGTATTAGGGGGGCGGACATTCAGTACTTC. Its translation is CASSIRGADIQYF.

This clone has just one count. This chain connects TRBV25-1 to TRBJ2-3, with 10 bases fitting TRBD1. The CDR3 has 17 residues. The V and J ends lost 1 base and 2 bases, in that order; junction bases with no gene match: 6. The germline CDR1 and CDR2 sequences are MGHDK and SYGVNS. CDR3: CASSEFFGTGVTDTQYF. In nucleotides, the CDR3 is TGTGCCAGCAGTGAATTTTTTGGGACAGGGGTCACAGATACGCAGTATTTT.

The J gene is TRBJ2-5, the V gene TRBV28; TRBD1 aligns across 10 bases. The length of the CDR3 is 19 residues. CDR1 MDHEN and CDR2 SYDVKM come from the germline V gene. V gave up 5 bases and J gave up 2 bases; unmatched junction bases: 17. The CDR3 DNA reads TGTGCCAGCAGTACCTTCCTTAGGACAGGGGGAGAGAGGCAAGAGACCCAGTACTTC. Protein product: CASSTFLRTGGERQETQYF.

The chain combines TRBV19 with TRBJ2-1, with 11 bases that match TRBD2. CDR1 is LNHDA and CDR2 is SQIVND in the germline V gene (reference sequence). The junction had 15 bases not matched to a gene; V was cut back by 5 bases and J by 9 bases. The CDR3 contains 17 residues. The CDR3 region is CASSRRITSGSSSEQFF. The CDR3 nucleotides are TGTGCCAGTAGTCGGCGGATAACTAGCGGGAGTTCGAGTGAGCAGTTCTTC.

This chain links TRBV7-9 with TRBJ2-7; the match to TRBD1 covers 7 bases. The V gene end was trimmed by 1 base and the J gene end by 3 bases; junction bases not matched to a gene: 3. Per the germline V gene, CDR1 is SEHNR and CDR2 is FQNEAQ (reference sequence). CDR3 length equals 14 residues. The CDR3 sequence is CASSLGGQLYEQYF. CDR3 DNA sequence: TGTGCCAGCAGCTTAGGGGGACAGCTCTACGAGCAGTACTTC.

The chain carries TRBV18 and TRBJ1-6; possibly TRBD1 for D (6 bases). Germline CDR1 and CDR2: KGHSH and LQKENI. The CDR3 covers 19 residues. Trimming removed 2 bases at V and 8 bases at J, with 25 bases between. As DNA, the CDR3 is TGTGCCAGCTCACCAGATCTAGGGGGGCGCGCCCTTCCCTATTCACCCCTCCACTTT. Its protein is CASSPDLGGRALPYSPLHF.

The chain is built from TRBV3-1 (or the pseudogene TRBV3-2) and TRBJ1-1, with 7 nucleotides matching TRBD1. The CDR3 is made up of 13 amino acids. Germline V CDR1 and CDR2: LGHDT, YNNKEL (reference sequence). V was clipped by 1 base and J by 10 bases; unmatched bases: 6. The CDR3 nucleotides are TGTGCCAGCAGCCAAGCAGGGGGTAGGGGAGCTTTCTTT. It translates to CASSQAGGRGAFF.

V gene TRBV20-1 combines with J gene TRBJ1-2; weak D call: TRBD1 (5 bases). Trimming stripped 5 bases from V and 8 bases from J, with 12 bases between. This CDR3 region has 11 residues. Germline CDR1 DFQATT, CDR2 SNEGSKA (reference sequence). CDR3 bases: TGCAGTGCTTGGGACCTCGAAGGCTACACCTTC. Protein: CSAWDLEGYTF.